The next 27 T cell receptor beta chains were all read from a single sample in a study of OX40 agonist ivuxolimab in advanced cancers. The repertoire was sequenced with immunoSEQ multiplex PCR; TCRdb's copy has only in-frame clones and lacks some. The sample yields around 100,000 clones, almost 90% seen once. The starting material was CD4+ or CD8+ T cells sorted from blood, obtained in a trial of the OX40 agonist ivuxolimab. These receptors originate from an adult with an advanced solid tumor such as melanoma, head and neck, liver or kidney cancer.

The chain joins TRBV27 to TRBJ2-1; TRBD2 agrees at 15 bases. The CDR3 runs 19 residues. J lost 1 base, V lost 4 bases, and 8 bases had no gene match. Germline CDR1 MNHEY, CDR2 SMNVEV (reference sequence). The CDR3 sequence: CASSSLGLAGGPSYNEQFF. CDR3 nucleotides: TGTGCCAGCAGTTCACTAGGACTAGCGGGAGGGCCGTCCTACAATGAGCAGTTCTTC.

This clone was seen just once. V usage is TRBV5-1 and J usage is TRBJ2-1; 13 bases are a match to TRBD2. There are 18 residues in the CDR3. V lost 3 bases and J lost 0; bases outside the gene matches: 6. Germline V gene lookup returns CDR1 SGHRS and CDR2 YFSETQ. Here the CDR3 reads CASSSKGTSGTSYNEQFF. CDR3 in DNA: TGCGCCAGCAGCTCTAAAGGGACTAGCGGGACCTCCTACAATGAGCAGTTCTTC.

J is TRBJ2-5 and V is TRBV7-8; D is tentatively TRBD1 or TRBD2 (5 bases each). CDR3 length: 20 residues. The ends were cut back, 1 base at V and 4 bases at J, with 28 bases in the middle. Germline CDR1 and CDR2: SGHVS and FQNEAQ. The CDR3 sequence is CASSLVWVETGTGARETQYF. The DNA of the CDR3 is TGTGCCAGCAGCTTAGTCTGGGTCGAAACCGGGACGGGCGCTAGAGAGACCCAGTACTTC. Combining the CDR3 with reference TRBV7-8 and TRBJ2-5 gives the whole variable domain GAGVSQSPRYKVAKRGQDVALRCDPISGHVSLFWYQQALGQGPEFLTYFQNEAQLDKSGLPSDRFFAERPEGSVSTLKIQRTQQEDSAVYLCASSLVWVETGTGARETQYFGPGTRLLVL.

The J gene is TRBJ2-7, the V gene TRBV25-1; TRBD2 might be the D (5 bases). CDR3 size: 14 residues. Trimming took off 1 base at V and 7 bases at J, with 14 bases between the two ends. The germline V gene has CDR1 MGHDK and CDR2 SYGVNS. The chain's CDR3 is CASSESRRPGEQYF. The CDR3 region has the DNA TGTGCCAGCAGTGAATCTAGGAGGCCGGGGGAGCAGTACTTC.

V and J are TRBV29-1 and TRBJ1-2; D unclear. V dropped 6 bases and J dropped 7 bases, with 21 bases sitting between them. Germline V lookup: CDR1 SQVTM, CDR2 ANQGSEA. The CDR3 has 14 amino acids. The DNA of the CDR3 is TGCAGCGTCGCCGGACTGGTCGGCGATGGTGGCTACACCTTC. Protein sequence: CSVAGLVGDGGYTF.

The chain uses TRBV29-1 and TRBJ2-5; D tentatively reads TRBD1 or TRBD2 (6 bases each). This CDR3 has 17 amino acids. Germline-derived CDR1 and CDR2 are SQVTM and ANQGSEA. V lost 3 bases and J lost 0, with 20 bases in between. The CDR3: CSVDSLRLGGYQETQYF. CDR3 in DNA: TGCAGCGTTGATTCGTTGCGGCTAGGGGGGTACCAAGAGACCCAGTACTTC.

The chain recombines TRBV5-1 with TRBJ1-2, with 8 bases matching TRBD1. The CDR3 loop spans 14 amino acids. CDR1 is SGHRS and CDR2 is YFSETQ in the germline V gene. The V and J ends lost 4 bases and 6 bases, in that order; junction bases with no gene match: 8. The DNA for the CDR3 is TGCGCCAGCAGCGTGGACAGGGTAGGGAATGGCTACACCTTC. This gives the protein CASSVDRVGNGYTF.

The chain links TRBV4-2 to TRBJ1-2, with 10 bases aligning to TRBD1. The CDR3 length is 15 residues. From germline, CDR1 is LGHNA and CDR2 YNFKEQ. J gave up 8 bases and V 0 bases, and 6 bases lay outside the gene matches. CDR3 sequence (DNA): TGTGCCAGCAGCCAAGATCTGGGACAGGGGCGAGGCTACACCTTC. It yields the protein CASSQDLGQGRGYTF.

This chain uses TRBV5-1 with TRBJ2-7; D is undetermined. V was cut by 2 bases and J by 2 bases, with 5 bases left in between. The length of the CDR3 is 12 residues. The germline V gene has CDR1 SGHRS and CDR2 YFSETQ. The CDR3 DNA reads as TGCGCCAGCAGCTTTGGGGCCTACGAGCAGTACTTC. Translating it yields CASSFGAYEQYF.

The rearrangement links TRBV6-1 to TRBJ2-5; D not resolved. This CDR3 has 14 amino acids. The V gene lost 7 bases and the J gene lost 2 bases, with 14 bases spanning the gap. From germline, CDR1 is MNHNS and CDR2 SASEGT. The CDR3: CASTEQNFQETQYF. DNA of the CDR3: TGTGCCAGCACGGAGCAGAACTTTCAAGAGACCCAGTACTTC.

The rearrangement joins TRBV28 to TRBJ2-7; no firm D call. V gave up 1 base and J gave up 6 bases, with 7 bases separating them. This CDR3 is 12 amino acids long. Per the germline V gene, CDR1 is MDHEN and CDR2 is SYDVKM. The CDR3: CASSLLGVEQYF. The CDR3 DNA reads as TGTGCCAGCAGTTTATTAGGCGTCGAGCAGTACTTC. Filled out from reference TRBV28 and TRBJ2-7, the complete variable domain reads DVKVTQSSRYLVKRTGEKVFLECVQDMDHENMFWYRQDPGLGLRLIYFSYDVKMKEKGDIPEGYSVSREKKERFSLILESASTNQTSMYLCASSLLGVEQYFGPGTRLTVT.

J is TRBJ2-7 and V is TRBV21-1; the DNA was not used to check the table's D call, TRBD1. TRBV21-1 is a pseudogene segment. The CDR3 covers 20 residues. The CDR3, as DNA: TGTGCCAGCACAAGGTGTAGGGAGAATAGTAGGGACAGGGGTGAATACGAGCAGTACTTC. Its protein product is CASTRCRENSRDRGEYEQYF.

The chain employs TRBV19 and TRBJ2-1, with TRBD2 identical over 8 bases. Trimming cost V 3 bases and J 10 bases; bases outside gene matches: 8. Germline CDR1 LNHDA, CDR2 SQIVND (reference sequence). This CDR3 is 14 amino acids long. CDR3 nucleotide sequence: TGTGCCAGTAGTATTGAGCGGGGGAGTCAGGAGCAGTTCTTC. It specifies CASSIERGSQEQFF.

The DNA for the CDR3 is TGTGCCAGCAGTCCTCCGACAGCTGAAGCTTTCTTT. This encodes CASSPPTAEAFF. The V and J genes are TRBV6-6 and TRBJ1-1, with TRBD1 as a possible D gene (5 bases). V was trimmed by 5 bases and J by 6 bases, leaving 10 bases between them. There are 12 residues in the CDR3. From germline, CDR1 is MNHNY and CDR2 SVGAGI (reference sequence).

The chain has TRBV19 and TRBJ2-7; TRBD2 matches 14 bases. With V trimmed by 5 bases and J by 1 base, 4 bases remained unmatched. This CDR3 is 16 amino acids long. Germline lookup yields CDR1 LNHDA and CDR2 SQIVND (reference sequence). Here the CDR3 reads CASSARTSGGSYEQYF. CDR3 nucleotides: TGTGCCAGTAGTGCCAGGACTAGCGGGGGGTCCTACGAGCAGTACTTC.

This clone was picked up one time. The V call is TRBV28, the J call TRBJ2-7, with D perhaps TRBD1 or TRBD2 (6 bases each). V shed 4 bases and J shed 3 bases, with 25 bases lying between them. This CDR3 contains 18 residues. Germline V gives CDR1 MDHEN, CDR2 SYDVKM. This chain's CDR3 is CASSSTGGLAKPYYEQYF. CDR3 DNA: TGTGCCAGCAGTTCCACCGGGGGCCTAGCGAAGCCTTACTACGAGCAGTACTTC.

J is TRBJ1-3 and V is TRBV2; the D is unclear. Between the trimmed V and J ends, which lost 3 bases and 3 bases, there was a span of 9 bases. The length of the CDR3 is 14 residues. Germline CDR1 and CDR2: SNHLY and FYNNEI. The CDR3 coding sequence is TGTGCCAGCAGTGAGTTGGCTGGTGGAAACACCATATATTTT. Its translation is CASSELAGGNTIYF. The full variable domain, with the rest looked up from reference TRBV2 and TRBJ1-3, is EPEVTQTPSHQVTQMGQEVILRCVPISNHLYFYWYRQILGQKVEFLVSFYNNEISEKSEIFDDQFSVERPDGSNFTLKIRSTKLEDSAMYFCASSELAGGNTIYFGEGSWLTVV.

Worth noting for this clone: The identical CDR3 is also encoded by other nucleotide sequences in the sample. The chain is built from TRBV5-1 and TRBJ2-7; no clear D. Germline CDR1 SGHRS, CDR2 YFSETQ. Trimming took 0 bases from V and 1 from J, leaving 5 bases between them. The CDR3 has 13 residues. In DNA form, the CDR3 reads TGCGCCAGCAGCTTGGTCAGTTCCTACGAGCAGTACTTC. It is translated as CASSLVSSYEQYF.

The V gene is TRBV5-4, the J gene TRBJ2-5; a possible D gene is TRBD1 (6 bases). Germline V lookup: CDR1 SGHNT, CDR2 YYREEE (reference sequence). V shed 4 bases and J shed 5 bases, with 21 bases lying between them. The CDR3 runs to 16 residues. CDR3 DNA: TGTGCCAGCAGCCCCAGAGTGGGGACACCGGGGGAGACCCAGTACTTC. As protein: CASSPRVGTPGETQYF.

The genes are TRBV7-9 and TRBJ1-4, with 12 bases aligning to TRBD1. CDR1 and CDR2 from the germline V gene are SEHNR and FQNEAQ (reference sequence). CDR3 length: 15 amino acids. V was clipped by 1 base and J by 8 bases; unmatched bases: 2. The CDR3 DNA is TGTGCCAGCAGCTTAGACGGGACAGGGGGCGAAAAACTGTTTTTT. Its protein is CASSLDGTGGEKLFF. The full variable domain, in which reference TRBV7-9 and TRBJ1-4 provide the parts outside the CDR3, is DTGVSQNPRHKITKRGQNVTFRCDPISEHNRLYWYRQTLGQGPEFLTYFQNEAQLEKSRLLSDRFSAERPKGSFSTLEIQRTEQGDSAMYLCASSLDGTGGEKLFFGSGTQLSVL.

The chain is built from TRBV19 and TRBJ2-2; D unclear. The V and J ends lost 3 bases and 6 bases respectively, with 11 bases between them. The CDR3 has 14 amino acids. Germline-derived CDR1 and CDR2 are LNHDA and SQIVND (reference sequence). The CDR3 region is CASSIKGTAGELFF. CDR3 nucleotides: TGTGCCAGTAGTATTAAGGGAACGGCCGGGGAGCTGTTTTTT.

The chain carries TRBV21-1 and TRBJ1-2. TRBV21-1 is given as a pseudogene. The length of the CDR3 is 17 residues. The CDR3 loop is CASSKGLVGTINYGYTF. DNA for the CDR3: TGTGCCAGCAGCAAGGGGCTCGTAGGGACCATTAACTATGGCTACACCTTC.

This clone has a single count. The chain uses TRBV9 and TRBJ1-3; D gene ambiguous. Deletions cut 0 bases from V and 6 bases from J, with 13 bases between. This CDR3 spans 15 amino acids. Germline assignment: CDR1 SGDLS and CDR2 YYNGEE. CDR3 in amino acids: CASSVGEPTLNTIYF. In DNA, the CDR3 is TGTGCCAGCAGCGTAGGGGAACCGACTCTAAACACCATATATTTT.

V is TRBV6-5 and J is TRBJ1-1; D gene uncertain. CDR3 size: 13 residues. Looked up from germline, CDR1 is MNHEY and CDR2 is SVGAGI. Trimming cost V 6 bases and J 1 base, with 9 bases left between them. CDR3 sequence: CASRKVENTEAFF. CDR3 bases: TGTGCCAGCAGGAAGGTAGAGAACACTGAAGCTTTCTTT.

The CDR3 DNA reads TGCGCCAGCAGCTTGGCACGGGGGGCAGAGGGGGAGACCCAGTACTTC. Translated: CASSLARGAEGETQYF. This chain links TRBV5-1 with TRBJ2-5; the D gene is possibly TRBD2 (7 bases). Germline assignment: CDR1 SGHRS and CDR2 YFSETQ. Trimming stripped 0 bases from V and 5 bases from J, with 17 bases between. The CDR3 runs 16 residues.

This sequence joins TRBV28 and TRBJ2-5; the D is unclear. The germline V gene encodes CDR1 MDHEN and CDR2 SYDVKM. Trimming pared 2 bases from V and 3 bases from J, leaving 4 bases between. CDR3 length: 12 residues. Here the CDR3 reads CASSLGKETQYF. In nucleotides, the CDR3 is TGTGCCAGCAGTTTAGGTAAAGAGACCCAGTACTTC.

This clone was observed a few times. The CDR3 DNA reads as TGTGCCACCCGGGACGGTGGGGATCAGCCCCAGCATTTT. It codes for CATRDGGDQPQHF. The chain recombines TRBV10-3 with TRBJ1-5; D possibly corresponds to TRBD1 (5 bases). This CDR3 has 13 residues. Trimming stripped 10 bases from V and 5 bases from J, with 15 bases between. The V gene's germline CDR1 is ENHRY and CDR2 SYGVKD.